This T cell receptor beta chain is from a study of cytomegalovirus exposure and HLA in healthy donors. The primer mix had 60 Vbeta and 13 Jbeta primers. The data were produced by immunoSEQ multiplex PCR, yet TCRdb's version contains in-frame clones alone and is incomplete. The sample holds about 200,000 clones, roughly 80% seen once. This clone appeared once. The CDR3 contains 17 residues. The V and J ends lost 1 base and 0 bases, in that order; junction bases with no gene match: 5. Germline CDR1 and CDR2: LGHNA and YSLEER. The sample comprised PBMCs. The rearrangement joins TRBV4-3 to TRBJ2-3, with 9 bases aligning to TRBD2. The sequence came from a woman aged 18-29 years in good health and CMV-seronegative. The CDR3 sequence: CASSQVLTSGSTDTQYF. In DNA form, the CDR3 reads TGCGCCAGCAGCCAAGTCTTGACTAGCGGTAGCACAGATACGCAGTATTTT.